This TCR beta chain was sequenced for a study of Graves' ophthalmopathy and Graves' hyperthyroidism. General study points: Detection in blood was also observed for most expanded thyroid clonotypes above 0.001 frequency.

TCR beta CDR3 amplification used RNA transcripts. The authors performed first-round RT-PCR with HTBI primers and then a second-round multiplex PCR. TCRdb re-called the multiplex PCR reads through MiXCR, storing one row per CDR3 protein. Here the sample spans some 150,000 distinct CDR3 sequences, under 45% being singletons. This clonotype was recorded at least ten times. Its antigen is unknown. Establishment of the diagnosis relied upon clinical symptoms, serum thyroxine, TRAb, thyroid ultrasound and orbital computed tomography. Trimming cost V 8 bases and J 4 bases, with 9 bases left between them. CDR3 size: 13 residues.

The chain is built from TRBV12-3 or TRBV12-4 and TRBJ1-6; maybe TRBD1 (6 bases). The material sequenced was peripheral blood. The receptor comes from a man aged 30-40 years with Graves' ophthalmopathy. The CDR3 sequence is CASQGWYNSPLHF. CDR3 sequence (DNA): TGTGCCAGCCAGGGGTGGTATAATTCACCCCTCCACTTT.